A selection of T cell receptor beta chains follows, all from one sample in a study of T-cell memory formation after mild COVID-19. Via MiXCR, TCRdb re-called the 5' RACE reads, giving one row per CDR3 protein. Of about 440,000 distinct CDR3 sequences detected, 20% appear once; the ten largest clones hold around 9.2%. Sample: PBMCs or a T cell subset sorted from them (not recorded which). The receptors shown here come from an adult woman who had mild COVID-19 (a few samples of this study predate the infection). Cell type and time point are not known. Both conserved end residues are part of each CDR3. A D gene is named only where the DNA matches it firmly. Clone size, where shown, is once, few, many, or a class for clones that have expanded.

CDR3nt | CDR3aa | v_gene | abundance | d_gene | j_gene
TGCAGTGCCCAGGGGTGGCTATGGTATGAGCAGTTCTTC | CSAQGWLWYEQFF | TRBV20-1 | NA | NA | TRBJ2-1
TGTGCCAGCAGTCGAGGACAGGGCCACGAGCAGTACTTC | CASSRGQGHEQYF | TRBV25-1 | few | TRBD1 | TRBJ2-7
TGTGCCAGCAGCCAAGACAAGCGCGAGCAGTACTTC | CASSQDKREQYF | TRBV4-2 | NA | NA | TRBJ2-7
TGTGCCAGCAGCTTATCCTTGGATCTTGCATACACCATATATTTT | CASSLSLDLAYTIYF | TRBV11-2 | few | NA | TRBJ1-3
TGTGCCAGCAGCCCGACGGGACTAGAGGGAGAGACCCAGTACTTC | CASSPTGLEGETQYF | TRBV7-3 | NA | TRBD2 | TRBJ2-5
TGCGCCAGCAGCTCTCTAGCGGGGGCCACCGGGGAGCTGTTTTTT | CASSSLAGATGELFF | TRBV5-1 | few | TRBD2 | TRBJ2-2
TGTGCCAGCAGCCCCTGGGGTGGCGGCTACACCTTC | CASSPWGGGYTF | TRBV14 | many | NA | TRBJ1-2
TGTGCCAGCAGCGGAGGGGTTGGTACTAGACCTTACGAGCAGTACTTC | CASSGGVGTRPYEQYF | TRBV11-1 | NA | NA | TRBJ2-7
TGTGCCAGCAGCCCGGGACTCTCCCAAGAGACCCAGTACTTC | CASSPGLSQETQYF | TRBV11-2 | few | NA | TRBJ2-5
TGTGCCAGCAGCTTAACAGTAGGCCTCTACAATGAGCAGTTCTTC | CASSLTVGLYNEQFF | TRBV7-2 | few | NA | TRBJ2-1
TGTGCCAGCAGCCAAGCTGCAGGGGGCGAGAACACCGGGGAGCTGTTTTTT | CASSQAAGGENTGELFF | TRBV4-2 | NA | TRBD1 | TRBJ2-2
TGTGCCAGCAGTTTGGACGCCGGGGAGCTGTTTTTT | CASSLDAGELFF | TRBV27 | few | NA | TRBJ2-2
TGTGCTAGCAGCTTCAAGGGGGCTAGCACAGATACGCAGTATTTT | CASSFKGASTDTQYF | TRBV7-7 | NA | TRBD1 | TRBJ2-3
TGTGCCAGCAGTCCGGTGCCTCGGGAAGCTTTCTTT | CASSPVPREAFF | TRBV9 | few | NA | TRBJ1-1
TGTGCCAGCAGCCCCCCGGCCTACAATGAGCAGTTCTTC | CASSPPAYNEQFF | TRBV4-2 | NA | NA | TRBJ2-1
TGCAGCGTTGAAGATGGAGGGTCGCAGTACTTC | CSVEDGGSQYF | TRBV29-1 | NA | NA | TRBJ2-7
TGCGCCAGCAGCTTGGATCCAGGGAGCTCCTACAATGAGCAGTTCTTC | CASSLDPGSSYNEQFF | TRBV5-1 | few | NA | TRBJ2-1
TGTGCCAGTCTAGAGGGGAACAAAAACACTGAAGCTTTCTTT | CASLEGNKNTEAFF | TRBV12-3/TRBV12-4 | NA | NA | TRBJ1-1
TGTGCCAGCAGCCAAAGAGGAGCGGAACCCTACAATGAGCAGTTCTTC | CASSQRGAEPYNEQFF | TRBV7-9 | NA | NA | TRBJ2-1
TGTGCCACTTCCGGGACAGGTGAAAACATTCAGTACTTC | CATSGTGENIQYF | TRBV24-1 | few | TRBD1 | TRBJ2-4
TGCGCCAGCAGCCATGGGGGGTTAAATGAGCAGTTCTTC | CASSHGGLNEQFF | TRBV4-1 | NA | NA | TRBJ2-1
TGTGCCAGCAGCCCCTCGACAGGGCAAGGAGCTGAAGCTTTCTTT | CASSPSTGQGAEAFF | TRBV7-9 | NA | TRBD1 | TRBJ1-1
TGTGCCAGCAGTTTAGGGGTACGTGCGCTATATGGCTACACCTTC | CASSLGVRALYGYTF | TRBV12-3/TRBV12-4 | NA | NA | TRBJ1-2
TGTGCCAGCAGTCATCCGGCTGGGGCCAACGTCCTGACTTTC | CASSHPAGANVLTF | TRBV7-9 | once | NA | TRBJ2-6
TGTGCCAGCAGCTCCGGACAGGCCAATACGCAGTATTTT | CASSSGQANTQYF | TRBV7-3 | NA | TRBD1 | TRBJ2-3
TGTGCCAGCACTGATCGGAGGTCGGGAGTAATGGATGAGCAGTTCTTC | CASTDRRSGVMDEQFF | TRBV7-2 | NA | NA | TRBJ2-1
TGTGCCAGCACCCCAGGACCAAGCTCCTACGAGCAGTACTTC | CASTPGPSSYEQYF | TRBV12-3/TRBV12-4 | many | NA | TRBJ2-7
TGTGCCAGCAGTGACCTCGGGGGGCCTCAAGAGACCCAGTACTTC | CASSDLGGPQETQYF | TRBV2 | NA | NA | TRBJ2-5
TGCGCCAGCGGTACTGGGACGGGGAACACTGAAGCTTTCTTT | CASGTGTGNTEAFF | TRBV5-1 | NA | NA | TRBJ1-1
TGCGCCAGCAGCTACCCGACAGCCGAGAACACTGAAGCTTTCTTT | CASSYPTAENTEAFF | TRBV5-1 | few | NA | TRBJ1-1
TGTGCCAGCAGCTCGGGATTCGGACAGCCTAACACTGAAGCTTTCTTT | CASSSGFGQPNTEAFF | TRBV5-6 | few | NA | TRBJ1-1
TGTGCCAGCAGACAGGGGGTCGGTAACTATGGCTACACCTTC | CASRQGVGNYGYTF | TRBV6-2/TRBV6-3 | many | TRBD1 | TRBJ1-2
TGTGCCAGCAGCCCCGGGCGCGGAGATGGCTACACCTTC | CASSPGRGDGYTF | TRBV11-2 | NA | NA | TRBJ1-2
TGTGCCAGCAGTGAGAATACGCAGTATTTT | CASSENTQYF | TRBV2 | NA | NA | TRBJ2-3
TGCAGTGCGGGTGGCCGGGGGCGGGACACCGGGGAGCTGTTTTTT | CSAGGRGRDTGELFF | TRBV20-1 | NA | NA | TRBJ2-2